A selection of T cell receptor beta chains follows, all from one sample in a study of blood T cells in healthy people across ages. TCRdb called the 5' RACE reads again in MiXCR, with one record for every CDR3 protein. The table lists approximately 600,000 distinct CDR3 sequences, about 53% of them singletons. The specimen sequenced was blood. Receptors originate from a man between 60 and 70 years old in good health. Both conserved end residues are part of each CDR3. Fields, in order: CDR3 DNA, CDR3 protein, D gene, clone size, J gene, V gene. D genes are given only for firm matches. Clone size is given for some rows only: seen once, a few or many times, or a class if the clone is expanded.

CDR3nt: TGCAGTGCTCTCGGACTAGCGGGGGATCCGAGCTCCTACAATGAGCAGTTCTTC; CDR3aa: CSALGLAGDPSSYNEQFF; d_gene: TRBD2; abundance: -; j_gene: TRBJ2-1; v_gene: TRBV20-1
CDR3nt: TGCGCCAGCAGCAGTAAAACAGGGGGCCTCCCCTACGAGCAGTACTTC; CDR3aa: CASSSKTGGLPYEQYF; d_gene: TRBD1; abundance: -; j_gene: TRBJ2-7; v_gene: TRBV5-1
CDR3nt: TGTGCCAGCAGCGTAACAGAGCTGGGGAATCAGCCCCAGCATTTT; CDR3aa: CASSVTELGNQPQHF; d_gene: -; abundance: once; j_gene: TRBJ1-5; v_gene: TRBV7-8
CDR3nt: TGTGCCAGCGGCGGTAGCGGGGCGAGCTCCTACGAGCAGTACTTC; CDR3aa: CASGGSGASSYEQYF; d_gene: TRBD2; abundance: -; j_gene: TRBJ2-7; v_gene: TRBV2
CDR3nt: TGCAGTGCCCTTAGCGGGGGGGCTGCCTACAATGAGCAGTTCTTC; CDR3aa: CSALSGGAAYNEQFF; d_gene: TRBD2; abundance: -; j_gene: TRBJ2-1; v_gene: TRBV20-1
CDR3nt: TGCGCCAGCAGCCAAGACGGAGGGTACCTCTACAATGAGCAGTTCTTC; CDR3aa: CASSQDGGYLYNEQFF; d_gene: -; abundance: -; j_gene: TRBJ2-1; v_gene: TRBV4-1
CDR3nt: TGCAGCGCCCAGGGAGGGACTAACTATGGCTACACCTTC; CDR3aa: CSAQGGTNYGYTF; d_gene: -; abundance: few; j_gene: TRBJ1-2; v_gene: TRBV29-1
CDR3nt: TGTGCCAGCAGTTTGCTCCTAACAGGGTCGGACACTGAAGCTTTCTTT; CDR3aa: CASSLLLTGSDTEAFF; d_gene: -; abundance: -; j_gene: TRBJ1-1; v_gene: TRBV12-3/TRBV12-4
CDR3nt: TGTGCCAGCAGCCAAGATAGGACTAGCGGGTTGACCCAAGAGACCCAGTACTTC; CDR3aa: CASSQDRTSGLTQETQYF; d_gene: TRBD2; abundance: few; j_gene: TRBJ2-5; v_gene: TRBV3-1
CDR3nt: TGTGCCAGCAGCTTAGACAGGGGGACTGACGCTTTCTTT; CDR3aa: CASSLDRGTDAFF; d_gene: TRBD1; abundance: -; j_gene: TRBJ1-1; v_gene: TRBV7-8
CDR3nt: TGTGCCAGCAGAAAGGACAGGGGAGGCAATCAGCCCCAGCATTTT; CDR3aa: CASRKDRGGNQPQHF; d_gene: TRBD1; abundance: once; j_gene: TRBJ1-5; v_gene: TRBV2
CDR3nt: TGCGCCAGCAGCTTCGTGGGTGAAGAGACCCAGTACTTC; CDR3aa: CASSFVGEETQYF; d_gene: -; abundance: -; j_gene: TRBJ2-5; v_gene: TRBV5-1
CDR3nt: TGTGCCAGCGATGGAGGGTCCCGAGTCTATGGCTACACCTTC; CDR3aa: CASDGGSRVYGYTF; d_gene: -; abundance: -; j_gene: TRBJ1-2; v_gene: TRBV12-3/TRBV12-4
CDR3nt: TGTGCCAGCAGTTACAGATTCAATGAGCAGTTCTTC; CDR3aa: CASSYRFNEQFF; d_gene: -; abundance: few; j_gene: TRBJ2-1; v_gene: TRBV28
CDR3nt: TGTGCCATCAGTGACAGGCTAGCGGGAGGTGACGAGCAGTACTTC; CDR3aa: CAISDRLAGGDEQYF; d_gene: TRBD2; abundance: -; j_gene: TRBJ2-7; v_gene: TRBV10-3
CDR3nt: TGTGCCAGCAGTGGGGATAGATACACTGAAGCTTTCTTT; CDR3aa: CASSGDRYTEAFF; d_gene: -; abundance: once; j_gene: TRBJ1-1; v_gene: TRBV2
CDR3nt: TGTGCTATCGCGAAGGGGGTGGGCGAGCAGTACTTC; CDR3aa: CAIAKGVGEQYF; d_gene: -; abundance: -; j_gene: TRBJ2-7; v_gene: TRBV21-1
CDR3nt: TGTGCCAGCAAGCAGGACACACAAGAGACCCAGTACTTC; CDR3aa: CASKQDTQETQYF; d_gene: -; abundance: -; j_gene: TRBJ2-5; v_gene: TRBV2
CDR3nt: TGTGCCAGCAGCTTAGGGACAGGGGCTTATTCACCCCTCCACTTT; CDR3aa: CASSLGTGAYSPLHF; d_gene: TRBD1; abundance: once; j_gene: TRBJ1-6; v_gene: TRBV7-2
CDR3nt: TGTGCCAGCAGCCAAGCCCCGACTAGCGGGAGAGATTACAATGAGCAGTTCTTC; CDR3aa: CASSQAPTSGRDYNEQFF; d_gene: TRBD2; abundance: -; j_gene: TRBJ2-1; v_gene: TRBV3-1
CDR3nt: TGTGCCAGCAGTCCCGGACGGGGCCAGTTCTTC; CDR3aa: CASSPGRGQFF; d_gene: -; abundance: -; j_gene: TRBJ2-1; v_gene: TRBV3-1
CDR3nt: TGTGCCAGCAAGGAGCGGGAGAATCGGACAGATACGCAGTATTTT; CDR3aa: CASKERENRTDTQYF; d_gene: TRBD2; abundance: -; j_gene: TRBJ2-3; v_gene: TRBV3-1
CDR3nt: TGTGCCAGCAGCTCCGACTTTCCTCCCTCCTACGAGCAGTACTTC; CDR3aa: CASSSDFPPSYEQYF; d_gene: -; abundance: -; j_gene: TRBJ2-7; v_gene: TRBV27
CDR3nt: TGTGCCAGCAGTTTGGAACAGGGGGCAAGTGAGCAGTACTTC; CDR3aa: CASSLEQGASEQYF; d_gene: TRBD1; abundance: -; j_gene: TRBJ2-5; v_gene: TRBV12-3/TRBV12-4
CDR3nt: TGCGCCAGCAGCCAAGACGACAGGCGGAACTATGGCTACACCTTC; CDR3aa: CASSQDDRRNYGYTF; d_gene: -; abundance: -; j_gene: TRBJ1-2; v_gene: TRBV4-1
CDR3nt: TGCGCCAGCAGCCCTCGACAGGGAGAAGGTATCGGCTATGGCTACACCTTC; CDR3aa: CASSPRQGEGIGYGYTF; d_gene: TRBD1; abundance: -; j_gene: TRBJ1-2; v_gene: TRBV4-1
CDR3nt: TGTGCCAGCAGCGATAATCAGGGCGCCACTCAGTACTTC; CDR3aa: CASSDNQGATQYF; d_gene: -; abundance: -; j_gene: TRBJ2-4; v_gene: TRBV7-9